This T cell receptor beta chain was sequenced during a study of blood T cell repertoires in COVID-19 (TCRdb year 2020). General notes on the study: Collaborator samples came from the United States, Italy and Spain and covered acute and convalescent phases of COVID-19. The material from the prospective study consisted of cDNA or gDNA derived from T cells, B-cell-depleted T cells, or PBMCs. Where available, HLA class I and class II types were obtained from metadata supplied by the sample provider rather than from assay-based typing. Sample metadata almost always included a de-identified subject ID, COVID-19 status, age in years and sex. The samples were drawn from two sources: the first 160 participants of the ongoing ImmuneRACE study, and fewer than 1,500 subjects contributed by 6 global collaborators. The repertoires were released in a freely available public database intended as a resource for research on the immune response to SARS-CoV-2. The dataset comprised deeply sampled blood TCRbeta repertoires from subjects exposed to, actively infected with, or recovered from COVID-19.

Broad study findings and their caveats: Clinical and demographic metadata were provided uncurated, with the amount varying by source and participant.

V trim: 5 bases; J trim: 1 base; unmatched bases: 3. The CDR3 numbers 14 residues from cysteine through phenylalanine. The read is trimmed to its CDR3 DNA, 42 bases read in frame from base 1. The CDR1 and CDR2 encoded by the germline V gene (reference sequence) are SEHNR and FQNEAQ. In regard to this clone: The antigen it recognizes is unknown. Within one base of it there is no much larger clone, and no base qualities were kept.

TCRbeta CDR3 regions were amplified from genomic DNA using the immunoSEQ Assay, a bias-controlled multiplex PCR. As for the original processing: The number of nucleated cells in each sample was estimated from the amplification of reference gene primers within the assay. Sequence reads were collapsed and filtered to measure the absolute abundance of every unique TCRbeta CDR3 rearrangement. For each sample, productive Simpson clonality was calculated as the square root of Simpson's diversity index across productive rearrangements. Held by TCRdb, this immuneACCESS table contains in-frame sequences only and omits some clones. Under half of the omission traces to an unresolved V gene where checked; the cause of the rest is unknown. The DNA gave D and trimming, while V, J and clone size come from that table. The sample table contains approximately 180,000 clones; only one count was recorded for 70% to 90% of them. The top ten constitute approximately 11% of the sample.

Collaborating institutions collected whole blood in K2EDTA tubes following their own protocols. Collaborator samples were shipped for TCRbeta analysis as frozen whole blood, isolated PBMCs, or DNA extracted from either sample type. The clonotype was recovered from a human donor with active or convalescent COVID-19. The donor label of this sample is uncertain. The chain was built from TRBV7-9 and TRBJ2-5; TRBD1 lines up with 8 middle nucleotides. The material sequenced was peripheral blood. The nucleotides are TGTGCCAGCAGCCCGGGACAGGTCCAAGAGACCCAGTACTTC. The encoded protein is CASSPGQVQETQYF.